This entry features one T cell receptor beta chain sequence. Its binding antigen is unknown. Per-nucleotide qualities are absent, and no much larger clonotype sits a single base away. TCR beta VDJ combination and CDR3 sequence profiling used genomic DNA as the template. An Illumina HiSeq 2000 was used for TCR repertoire sequencing. The source study handled its data this way. Repertoire assessment relied on Simpson's diversity index, CDR3 size and DJ length profiles, and TRBV/TRBJ rearrangement plots. The immunodominant clone was defined as the most abundant DNA sequence in deep sequencing data. CDR3 amino acid sequences were checked for sharing across subjects and were also compared against the VDJdb database and published repertoires. TCRdb ran its own pipeline on the public reads, namely fastp trimming at Q25 and MiXCR clone calling, and kept in-frame beta chains. Duplicate CDR3 protein sequences are folded into a single record with the most common DNA and genes. TCRdb assigned the V and J calls; the authors' analysis was not used. This sample holds over 150,000 distinct CDR3 sequences; 71% were observed only once. The ten largest account for approximately 48% of the sample.

The data stem from a study of CD8+CD57+ T cells in acquired aplastic anemia (dated by TCRdb to 2016 to 2018). Study-level background: A mean of approximately 2.9 ug of DNA, ranging from about 0.17 to 30 ug, was extracted from sorted CD4+ and CD8+ cells. CD8+CD57+ expansion was defined as a frequency above the mean frequency observed in healthy subjects. What the research found in general, with its limitations: Although roughly 29 CD8+ CDR3 sequences were shared by patients and controls, these sequences appeared highly expressed in patients and within the immunodominant clones of patients. Between patients and healthy controls, no significant difference in CD8+ Simpson's diversity was found (P=0.060).

According to the germline V gene, CDR1 reads SGHTA and CDR2 reads FQGTGA. For this chain, trimming is 6 bases at the V end and 4 bases at the J end, and the number of junction bases without a gene match is 6. Spanning cysteine to phenylalanine, the CDR3 consists of 15 amino acids. Only CDR3 DNA is held: 45 bases, read in frame from base 1. Expansion of CD8+CD57+ cells had been shown by flow cytometry in the patients chosen for sequencing. Every patient had severe acquired aplastic anemia, diagnosed using the International Study of Aplastic Anemia and Agranulocytosis and Camitta criteria. No patient had received any therapy when blood was sampled. TCR repertoires of sorted CD4+ and CD8+ blood T cells from severe aplastic anemia patients and healthy subjects were deep-sequenced in the study. In the USA, patient enrollment took place under clinicaltrials.gov protocols 00001620, 01623167, 00001397, 00071045, 00081523 and 00961064. Ficoll-Paque density gradient centrifugation was used to isolate peripheral blood mononuclear cells. Before DNA extraction, CD4+ and CD8+ T cells were sorted with FACS or magnetic beads.

This clonotype was sampled from a human donor with aplastic anemia. The rearranged chain carries TRBV7-3 and TRBJ2-3, and 11 bases in between align with TRBD2. Specimen: sorted CD4+, CD8+, or CD8+CD57+ T cells (not recorded which) from PBMCs. CDR3 loop: CASSTSGSQSDTQYF. The DNA sequence is as follows: TGTGCCAGCAGTACTAGCGGGAGTCAGTCAGATACGCAGTATTTT.